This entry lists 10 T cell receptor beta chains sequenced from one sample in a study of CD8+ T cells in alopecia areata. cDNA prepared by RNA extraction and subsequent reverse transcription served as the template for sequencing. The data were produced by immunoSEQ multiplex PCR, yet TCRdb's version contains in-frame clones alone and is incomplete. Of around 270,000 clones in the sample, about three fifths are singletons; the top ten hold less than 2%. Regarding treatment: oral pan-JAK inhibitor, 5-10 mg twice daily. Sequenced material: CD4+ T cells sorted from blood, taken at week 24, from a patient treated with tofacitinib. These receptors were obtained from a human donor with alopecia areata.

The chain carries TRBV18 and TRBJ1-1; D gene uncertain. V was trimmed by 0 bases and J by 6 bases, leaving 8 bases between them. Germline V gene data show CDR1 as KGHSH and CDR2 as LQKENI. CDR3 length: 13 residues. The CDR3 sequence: CASSPPNDPEAFF. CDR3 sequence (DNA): TGTGCCAGCTCACCACCTAATGACCCTGAAGCTTTCTTT.

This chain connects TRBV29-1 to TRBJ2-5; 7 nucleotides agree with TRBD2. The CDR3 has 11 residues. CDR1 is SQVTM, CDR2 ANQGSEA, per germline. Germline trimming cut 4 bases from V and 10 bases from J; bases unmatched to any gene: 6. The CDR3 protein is CSVGREGSQYF. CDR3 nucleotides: TGCAGCGTTGGCAGGGAGGGGAGCCAGTACTTC.

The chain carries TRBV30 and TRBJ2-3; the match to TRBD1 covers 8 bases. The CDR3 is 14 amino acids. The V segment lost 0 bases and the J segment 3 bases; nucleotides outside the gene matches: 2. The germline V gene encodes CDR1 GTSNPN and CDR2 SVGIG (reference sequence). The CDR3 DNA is TGTGCCTGGAGTGTAGGACAGGGTACAGATACGCAGTATTTT. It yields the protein CAWSVGQGTDTQYF. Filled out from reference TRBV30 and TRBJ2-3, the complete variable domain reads SQTIHQWPATLVQPVGSPLSLECTVEGTSNPNLYWYRQAAGRGLQLLFYSVGIGQISSEVPQNLSASRPQDRQFILSSKKLLLSDSGFYLCAWSVGQGTDTQYFGPGTRLTVL.

CDR3 sequence reads: CAISRGQETQYF. In DNA form, the CDR3 reads TGTGCCATCAGTCGCGGACAAGAGACCCAGTACTTC. The chain links TRBV10-3 to TRBJ2-5; D is unresolved. The V gene lost 5 bases and the J gene lost 2 bases, with 6 bases spanning the gap. Germline V gives CDR1 ENHRY, CDR2 SYGVKD. This CDR3 has 12 residues.

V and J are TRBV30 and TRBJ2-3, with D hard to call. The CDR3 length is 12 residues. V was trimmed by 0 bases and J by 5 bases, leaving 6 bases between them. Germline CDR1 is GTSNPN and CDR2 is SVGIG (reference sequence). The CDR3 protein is CAWSVRLDTQYF. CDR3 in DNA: TGTGCCTGGAGTGTACGTTTAGATACGCAGTATTTT. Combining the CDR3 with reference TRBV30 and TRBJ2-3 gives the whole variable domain SQTIHQWPATLVQPVGSPLSLECTVEGTSNPNLYWYRQAAGRGLQLLFYSVGIGQISSEVPQNLSASRPQDRQFILSSKKLLLSDSGFYLCAWSVRLDTQYFGPGTRLTVL.

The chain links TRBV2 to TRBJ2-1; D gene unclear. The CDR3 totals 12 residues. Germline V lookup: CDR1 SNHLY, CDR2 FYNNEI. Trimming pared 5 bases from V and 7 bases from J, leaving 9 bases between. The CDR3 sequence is CASSWSGNEQFF. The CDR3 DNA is TGTGCCAGCAGTTGGTCCGGGAATGAGCAGTTCTTC.

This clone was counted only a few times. The DNA for the CDR3 is TGTGCCATCAGTCGACAGGGGGCCAAAAACATTCAGTACTTC. Its translation: CAISRQGAKNIQYF. The rearrangement links TRBV10-3 to TRBJ2-4; 8 bases agree with TRBD1. The CDR3 is made up of 14 amino acids. Germline trimming cut 5 bases from V and 1 base from J; bases unmatched to any gene: 1. Germline values: CDR1 ENHRY, CDR2 SYGVKD.

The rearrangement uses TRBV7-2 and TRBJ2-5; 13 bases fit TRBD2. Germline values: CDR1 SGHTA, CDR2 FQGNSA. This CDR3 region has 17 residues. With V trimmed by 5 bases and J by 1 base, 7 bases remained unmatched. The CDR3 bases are TGTGCCAGCAGCCCGCGACTAGCGGGGGGATCCCAAGAGACCCAGTACTTC. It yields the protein CASSPRLAGGSQETQYF.

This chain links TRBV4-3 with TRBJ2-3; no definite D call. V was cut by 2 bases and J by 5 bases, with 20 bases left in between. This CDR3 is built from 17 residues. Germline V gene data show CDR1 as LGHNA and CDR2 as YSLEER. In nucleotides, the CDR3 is TGCGCCAGCAGCCAAACGGGCCTACTTTTCTCTGGAGATACGCAGTATTTT. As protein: CASSQTGLLFSGDTQYF.

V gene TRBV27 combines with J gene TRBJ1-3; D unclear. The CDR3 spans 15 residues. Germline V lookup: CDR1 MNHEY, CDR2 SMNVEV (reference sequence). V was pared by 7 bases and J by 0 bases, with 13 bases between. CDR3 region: CASNRDTISGNTIYF. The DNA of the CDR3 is TGTGCCAGCAACCGAGACACGATCTCTGGAAACACCATATATTTT.